The 22 T cell receptor beta chains given below trace back to one sample, sequenced in a study of shared clonotypes between healthy human individuals. The table came from immunoSEQ multiplex PCR; TCRdb's copy has only in-frame clones and leaves some out. The sample includes around 1.5 million clones, around 98% of them seen just once. Sequenced material: naive CD4+ T cells sorted from blood. Subset described: CD45RA+ positively selected. The receptors shown here come from a young man in good health.

CDR3 nucleotides: TGTGCCAGCAGCGTAGCCAGGTTGAGCTCCTACAATGAGCAGTTCTTC. The encoded protein is CASSVARLSSYNEQFF. The rearrangement links TRBV9 to TRBJ2-1; D not certain. This CDR3 comprises 16 residues. The germline V and J ends were trimmed by 0 bases and 0 bases, with 10 bases remaining between them. From germline, CDR1 is SGDLS and CDR2 YYNGEE. Full variable domain (remainder filled in from reference TRBV9 and TRBJ2-1): DSGVTQTPKHLITATGQRVTLRCSPRSGDLSVYWYQQSLDQGLQFLIQYYNGEERAKGNILERFSAQQFPDLHSELNLSSLELGDSALYFCASSVARLSSYNEQFFGPGTRLTVL.

The chain uses TRBV7-3 and TRBJ1-1; D is ambiguous. The CDR3 contains 15 residues. Trimming pared 2 bases from V and 6 bases from J, leaving 16 bases between. Germline CDR1 and CDR2: SGHTA and FQGTGA. Here the CDR3 reads CASSLYARSSAEAFF. The CDR3 DNA sequence: TGTGCCAGCAGCTTATACGCCCGGAGCTCGGCTGAAGCTTTCTTT. The full variable domain, rest sourced from reference TRBV7-3 and TRBJ1-1, is GAGVSQTPSNKVTEKGKYVELRCDPISGHTALYWYRQSLGQGPEFLIYFQGTGAADDSGLPNDRFFAVRPEGSVSTLKIQRTERGDSAVYLCASSLYARSSAEAFFGQGTRLTVV.

This chain links TRBV7-3 with TRBJ1-5, with D possibly TRBD1 on 5 matching bases. The CDR3 is 16 amino acids. V was cut by 5 bases and J by 5 bases, with 19 bases left in between. The germline V gene has CDR1 SGHTA and CDR2 FQGTGA. The CDR3 bases are TGTGCCAGCAGCCGCCCTGGGGGGGTCGTACATCAGCCCCAGCATTTT. Amino acid sequence: CASSRPGGVVHQPQHF.

The CDR3 nucleotides read TGTGCCATCAGTGATACCCCCCTAGATACGCAGTATTTT. Translated, it gives CAISDTPLDTQYF. The chain carries TRBV10-3 and TRBJ2-3, with D unclear. The CDR3 length is 13 residues. Germline-derived CDR1 and CDR2 are ENHRY and SYGVKD. The V end lost 3 bases, the J end lost 5 bases, and 9 bases lay between the germline ends.

The rearrangement links TRBV5-1 to TRBJ2-7, with D perhaps assigned TRBD1 or TRBD2 (5 bases each). The V gene lost 5 bases and the J gene lost 4 bases, with 19 bases spanning the gap. Germline CDR1 SGHRS, CDR2 YFSETQ. CDR3 length: 15 residues. This CDR3 is CASSATGRESYEQYF. The CDR3 DNA reads as TGCGCCAGCAGTGCCACAGGCAGGGAGTCGTACGAGCAGTACTTC. The whole variable domain, filled in from reference TRBV5-1 and TRBJ2-7, reads KAGVTQTPRYLIKTRGQQVTLSCSPISGHRSVSWYQQTPGQGLQFLFEYFSETQRNKGNFPGRFSGRQFSNSRSEMNVSTLELGDSALYLCASSATGRESYEQYFGPGTRLTVT.

The J gene is TRBJ2-1, the V gene TRBV5-4, with TRBD1 as a possible D gene (5 bases). Trimming removed 0 bases from V and 0 bases from J, with 10 bases in between. Germline-derived CDR1 and CDR2 are SGHNT and YYREEE (reference sequence). The CDR3 runs 16 residues. CDR3 DNA sequence: TGTGCCAGCAGCTTGGGGACACCCCTCTCCTACAATGAGCAGTTCTTC. Translating it yields CASSLGTPLSYNEQFF.

The chain couples TRBV7-5 to TRBJ2-1; the listed D gene, TRBD2, was not tested against the DNA. TRBV7-5 is classified as a pseudogene. The CDR3 loop spans 14 amino acids. CDR3 DNA: TGTGTCAGAAGCTTGCTAGCGGGAGAGAATGAGCAGTTCTTC. This translates into CVRSLLAGENEQFF.

CDR3 bases: TGTGCCTGGGACGGGAACACTGAAGCTTTCTTT. Translating gives CAWDGNTEAFF. The chain couples TRBV30 to TRBJ1-1; D not resolved. The CDR3 length is 11 residues. In germline, CDR1 is GTSNPN, CDR2 SVGIG (reference sequence). V shed 5 bases and J shed 1 base, with 5 bases lying between them.

The chain has TRBV30 and TRBJ1-2; D is unclear. This CDR3 region has 11 residues. The V gene's germline CDR1 is GTSNPN and CDR2 SVGIG (reference sequence). Trimming left V 1 base short and J 8 bases short, with 8 bases between. The CDR3 nucleotides are TGTGCCTGGAGTGGGGGATCCGGCTACACCTTC. Amino acid sequence: CAWSGGSGYTF.

The CDR3 region is CASSPTRGATNEKLFF. The CDR3 region has the DNA TGTGCCAGCAGCCCGACACGAGGCGCAACTAATGAAAAACTGTTTTTT. The chain combines TRBV5-4 with TRBJ1-4; D is ambiguous. CDR1 and CDR2 (germline): SGHNT, YYREEE (reference sequence). The CDR3 runs to 16 residues. Trimming removed 4 bases at V and 0 bases at J, with 13 bases between.

V is TRBV9 and J is TRBJ1-1; D perhaps matches TRBD1 (6 bases). This CDR3 region has 16 residues. Germline V gene data show CDR1 as SGDLS and CDR2 as YYNGEE. The ends were cut back, 0 bases at V and 0 bases at J, with 12 bases in the middle. CDR3 amino acids: CASSVEQGRLNTEAFF. CDR3 sequence (DNA): TGTGCCAGCAGCGTAGAACAGGGACGGTTGAACACTGAAGCTTTCTTT.

The chain couples TRBV11-3 to TRBJ2-5; D tentatively fits TRBD1 or TRBD2 (5 bases each). Between the trimmed V and J ends, which lost 5 bases and 0 bases, there was a span of 10 bases. CDR3 length equals 14 residues. The germline gives CDR1 SGHNT, CDR2 YENEEA. CDR3 in DNA: TGTGCCAGCAGCCGCATGGGGGACCAAGAGACCCAGTACTTC. This codes for CASSRMGDQETQYF.

V usage is TRBV7-2 and J usage is TRBJ1-1; the D is unclear. Trimming pared 5 bases from V and 4 bases from J, leaving 17 bases between. CDR1 and CDR2 (germline): SGHTA, FQGNSA. The CDR3 has 15 amino acids. CDR3 DNA sequence: TGTGCCAGCAGCCCCTCGAGGGAGAGAGGCACTGAAGCTTTCTTT. This codes for CASSPSRERGTEAFF.

The chain uses TRBV28 and TRBJ2-5, with TRBD2 as a possible D gene (6 bases). Germline-derived CDR1 and CDR2 are MDHEN and SYDVKM. Deletions cut 6 bases from V and 0 bases from J, with 17 bases between. CDR3 size: 16 residues. The DNA for the CDR3 is TGTGCCAGCAGCCTTTACCGTCGGGAGAACCAAGAGACCCAGTACTTC. Translating it yields CASSLYRRENQETQYF.

The V and J genes are TRBV7-7 and TRBJ2-5; weak D call: TRBD1 (6 bases). Germline CDR1 is SSHAT and CDR2 is FNYEAQ (reference sequence). Trimming took 4 bases from V and 2 from J, leaving 8 bases between them. The CDR3 is 13 amino acids. The CDR3 reads CASSYGQQETQYF. The CDR3 DNA is TGTGCCAGCAGCTATGGACAGCAAGAGACCCAGTACTTC. The variable domain in full, with the rest retrieved from reference TRBV7-7 and TRBJ2-5, is GAGVSQSPRYKVTKRGQDVTLRCDPISSHATLYWYQQALGQGPEFLTYFNYEAQPDKSGLPSDRFSAERPEGSISTLTIQRTEQRDSAMYRCASSYGQQETQYFGPGTRLLVL.

This rearrangement joins TRBV29-1 to TRBJ2-7; 8 bases fit TRBD2. The CDR3 is 12 amino acids. The germline gives CDR1 SQVTM, CDR2 ANQGSEA. Trimming removed 5 bases from V and 3 bases from J; junction bases left unmatched: 3. The CDR3 loop is CSVSGLGYEQYF. The CDR3 DNA is TGCAGCGTTTCGGGACTAGGCTACGAGCAGTACTTC.

This chain joins TRBV10-3 and TRBJ2-2, with 7 bases identical to TRBD2. V trimming: 5 bases; J trimming: 0 bases; junction bases outside the gene matches: 6. The CDR3 contains 16 residues. Germline assignment: CDR1 ENHRY and CDR2 SYGVKD. The chain's CDR3 is CAISSGTTSNTGELFF. Here the CDR3 DNA reads TGTGCCATCAGTTCCGGGACTACCTCGAACACCGGGGAGCTGTTTTTT.

Comment on this clone: The sample contains more than one DNA sequence encoding this CDR3. This chain uses TRBV9 with TRBJ2-5; D is possibly TRBD1 or TRBD2 (5 bases each). Germline V lookup: CDR1 SGDLS, CDR2 YYNGEE. The length of the CDR3 is 13 residues. The V and J ends lost 0 bases and 5 bases respectively, with 8 bases between them. The CDR3 reads CASSVGGLETQYF. CDR3 nucleotides: TGTGCCAGCAGCGTAGGGGGGTTGGAGACCCAGTACTTC.

This clone was recorded once. V usage is TRBV6-5 and J usage is TRBJ2-5; D gene unclear. V was pared by 0 bases and J by 0 bases, with 11 bases between. The CDR3 extends over 16 amino acids. Germline CDR1 and CDR2: MNHEY and SVGAGI. The CDR3 here is CASSYSIFAYQETQYF. The CDR3 DNA is TGTGCCAGCAGTTACTCGATATTTGCTTACCAAGAGACCCAGTACTTC.

V usage is TRBV18 and J usage is TRBJ1-1; 9 nucleotides match TRBD1. From germline, CDR1 is KGHSH and CDR2 LQKENI. Trimming removed 5 bases from V and 6 bases from J; junction bases left unmatched: 4. This CDR3 comprises 13 residues. The CDR3 region has the DNA TGTGCCAGCTCAGCGGGACAGGGCGCTGAAGCTTTCTTT. Amino acids: CASSAGQGAEAFF. Using reference TRBV18 and TRBJ1-1 for the parts outside the CDR3, the full variable domain is NAGVMQNPRHLVRRRGQEARLRCSPMKGHSHVYWYRQLPEEGLKFMVYLQKENIIDESGMPKERFSAEFPKEGPSILRIQQVVRGDSAAYFCASSAGQGAEAFFGQGTRLTVV.

The CDR3 loop is CASSDIDIGAWYGYTF. The CDR3 nucleotides are TGTGCCAGCTCAGACATTGATATAGGGGCGTGGTACGGCTACACCTTC. This chain links TRBV18 with TRBJ1-2, with TRBD1 as a possible D gene (5 bases). CDR3 length: 16 residues. Germline V gives CDR1 KGHSH, CDR2 LQKENI. V lost 5 bases and J lost 8, with 24 bases in between.

The chain is built from TRBV5-8 and TRBJ1-5; the D gene is possibly TRBD1 (5 bases). Deletions cut 0 bases from V and 5 bases from J, with 9 bases between. The germline V gene has CDR1 SGHTS and CDR2 YDEGEE. The CDR3 is 14 residues long. The CDR3 nucleotides read TGTGCCAGCAGCTTGGCCGGGACGGATCAGCCCCAGCATTTT. This codes for CASSLAGTDQPQHF.